The clone carrying this TCR beta chain was observed a single time. Antigen unknown. The data were taken from a study of regulatory T cells in long-lasting Graves disease. Researchers made TCR beta libraries by using iRepertoire HTBI primers and running Arm-PCR on CDR3 regions. In the authors' methods: Detected in the samples were about 58 TRBV and 14 TRBJ segments. Using its own MiXCR run on the multiplex PCR reads, TCRdb lists one record per CDR3 protein. The authors' filters were not applied to this entry. The data contain about 660,000 distinct CDR3 sequences, approximately 29% of them singletons. Study-wide results and caveats: More public clonotypes were shared by persistent patients (2,741) than by new patients (about 970). Accuracy may have been reduced by the small sample size.

Specified time point: persistent/refractory GD, antithyroid drugs over 5 years with positive TRAb. From RNA extracted from PBMCs, the TCR library was made. EDTA tubes were used for drawing nine milliliters of peripheral blood. The receptor was isolated from a female donor with Graves disease. The sequencing here drew on peripheral blood mononuclear cells (PBMCs), taken when the disease was refractory, from a patient treated with antithyroid drugs.

CDR3 loop: CASGPGQGQSGNSPLHF. Written as DNA, the CDR3 is TGCGCCAGCGGCCCGGGACAGGGGCAGAGTGGAAATTCACCCCTCCACTTT. This chain connects TRBV5-1 to TRBJ1-6; 10 bases line up with TRBD1. Germline CDR1 is SGHRS and CDR2 is YFSETQ. CDR3 length equals 17 residues. Trimming cost V 7 bases and J 7 bases; bases outside gene matches: 14. Full variable domain (missing parts from reference TRBV5-1 and TRBJ1-6): KAGVTQTPRYLIKTRGQQVTLSCSPISGHRSVSWYQQTPGQGLQFLFEYFSETQRNKGNFPGRFSGRQFSNSRSEMNVSTLELGDSALYLCASGPGQGQSGNSPLHFGNGTRLTVT.